The clone carrying this T cell receptor (beta chain) was seen many times. Antigen unknown. Mismatch with germline at one junction end may stem from a read error. TCRdb redid the calling of the 5' RACE reads with MiXCR, one entry per CDR3 protein. The table includes about 200,000 distinct CDR3 sequences, approximately 20% detected once. This record comes from a study of T-cell memory formation after mild COVID-19. Study as a whole: For the most part, TCR clusters were specific to one donor.

There are 13 residues in the CDR3. Germline V CDR1 and CDR2: SGHRS, YFSETQ. Overall study findings and caveats: Memory from before infection featured some responding clones, which suggests cross-reactive memory joined.

The sequence was collected from an adult woman who had mild COVID-19 (a few samples of this study predate the infection). Cell type and time point are not known. Material: PBMCs or a T cell subset sorted from them (not recorded which). J is TRBJ1-2 and V is TRBV5-1, with 10 nucleotides matching TRBD1. The CDR3 coding sequence is TGTGCCAGCAGCTTAGGGGACAGGGGTGGCTACACCTTC. The encoded protein is CASSLGDRGGYTF.